The TCR beta chain described here comes from a study of CD8 T cells in Susac syndrome. Background on the study: Among the sequenced Susac syndrome patients, more than five had active disease while about eight were in remission.

Reverse transcription of roughly 0.5 to 1 ug RNA was carried out with random hexamers. Amplification of TCR beta CDR3 across 54 Vbeta and 13 Jbeta was performed with immunoSEQ multiplex PCR. TCRdb fed the immunoSEQ multiplex PCR reads into MiXCR, producing one record per CDR3 protein. This sample carries roughly 250,000 distinct CDR3 sequences, less than 96% of them seen once, and the ten largest clones take about 0.1%. CDR1 is SQVTM and CDR2 is ANQGSEA in the germline V gene. Trimming at V came to 7 bases and at J to 2 bases, leaving 13 bases not matched to a gene. The CDR3 spans 15 residues. Sequencing of TCR beta covered CD8+ and CD4+ T cells obtained from blood. Definite or probable Susac syndrome was diagnosed using recently defined diagnostic criteria.

The sequencing input was CD4+ T cells from PBMCs. This chain joins TRBV29-1 and TRBJ2-7; 8 bases agree with TRBD1. The sequence derives from a human donor with Susac syndrome. The CDR3 nucleotides are TGCAGCGGCCTGTCCCGGACAGGGCAAGCCTACGAGCAGTACTTC. As protein: CSGLSRTGQAYEQYF.